The rows below give T cell receptor beta chains drawn from one sample of a study of radiation and T cells in renal cell carcinoma. TCRdb keeps only in-frame clones here, not all; method: immunoSEQ multiplex PCR. This sample has some 97,000 clones, with 80% to 90% found just once. Sequenced here: blood, sampled from a patient whose treatment included radiotherapy and nephrectomy. These receptors were obtained from a man between 60 and 75 years old with renal cell carcinoma. Each CDR3 is given with its conserved first and last residue. A D gene is named only where the DNA matches it firmly. Size is omitted from some rows. Given values are once, few, many or a class for expanded clones.

cdr3_length clone_size j_call d_call v_call cdr3_aa cdr3_nt
15 . TRBJ2-3 TRBD2 TRBV7-2 CASSLEAGNPDTQYF TGTGCCAGCAGCTTAGAAGCGGGAAACCCAGATACGCAGTATTTT
15 . TRBJ2-1 . TRBV7-6 CASSLDAGSYNEQFF TGTGCCAGCAGCTTAGATGCGGGGTCCTACAATGAGCAGTTCTTC
16 . TRBJ2-3 TRBD2 TRBV5-1 CASSLVGSGSTDTQYF TGCGCCAGCAGCTTGGTTGGTAGCGGGAGCACAGATACGCAGTATTTT
16 once TRBJ2-1 . TRBV10-3 CAISESARLGGNEQFF TGTGCCATCAGTGAGTCGGCCCGGTTAGGGGGCAATGAGCAGTTCTTC
11 few TRBJ1-5 . TRBV19 CASGAGGAQHF TGTGCCAGTGGGGCGGGTGGAGCCCAGCATTTT
15 . TRBJ2-3 . TRBV7-2 CASSPQPQGQGTQYF TGTGCCAGCAGCCCCCAGCCGCAGGGTCAGGGTACGCAGTATTTT
15 . TRBJ1-1 . TRBV28 CASNPVRGGDTEAFF TGTGCCAGCAACCCAGTGCGAGGGGGTGACACTGAAGCTTTCTTT
15 . TRBJ2-1 TRBD2 TRBV7-9 CASSRQGGRHNEQFF TGTGCCAGCAGCCGTCAGGGCGGGAGGCACAATGAGCAGTTCTTC
14 . TRBJ1-6 TRBD1 TRBV6-5 CASSSDRGDSPLHF TGTGCCAGCAGTTCCGACAGGGGGGATTCACCCCTCCACTTT
14 . TRBJ2-1 . TRBV25-1 CATRKGEAYNEQFF TGTGCCACCAGGAAGGGGGAAGCTTACAATGAGCAGTTCTTC
15 . TRBJ2-5 TRBD2 TRBV28 CASRDNSGGQETQYF TGTGCCAGCAGGGATAATAGCGGGGGCCAAGAGACCCAGTACTTC
14 . TRBJ2-7 TRBD1 TRBV5-6 CASSWTGVTYEQYF TGTGCCAGCAGCTGGACAGGGGTGACCTACGAGCAGTACTTC
14 once TRBJ1-1 . TRBV2 CASARTEVNTEAFF TGTGCCAGCGCGCGGACAGAGGTGAACACTGAAGCTTTCTTT
13 . TRBJ2-2 TRBD1 TRBV28 CASLTGDTGELFF TGTGCCAGTTTAACAGGGGACACCGGGGAGCTGTTTTTT
14 . TRBJ1-5 TRBD1 TRBV19 CASQQGASNQPQHF TGTGCCAGTCAACAGGGGGCTAGCAATCAGCCCCAGCATTTT
15 . TRBJ2-5 TRBD1 TRBV7-2 CASSPWGTAQETQYF TGTGCCAGCAGCCCCTGGGGGACAGCACAAGAGACCCAGTACTTC
15 once TRBJ2-7 . TRBV7-2 CASSENRDEVYEQYF TGTGCCAGCAGCGAGAACAGGGATGAGGTCTACGAGCAGTACTTC
18 . TRBJ2-5 TRBD2 TRBV6-1 CASSVWTSGRSYQETQYF TGTGCCAGCAGTGTTTGGACTAGCGGGAGATCGTACCAAGAGACCCAGTACTTC
13 . TRBJ2-5 TRBD1 TRBV18 CASSPGQGETQYF TGTGCCAGCTCACCCGGACAGGGAGAGACCCAGTACTTC
13 once TRBJ2-5 . TRBV11-3 CASSFQGQETQYF TGTGCCAGCAGCTTCCAGGGGCAAGAGACCCAGTACTTC
13 once TRBJ2-7 . TRBV6-1 CASSEGHAYEQYF TGTGCCAGCAGTGAGGGGCACGCCTACGAGCAGTACTTC
14 . TRBJ2-7 . TRBV10-3 CAISAGPGSYEQYF TGTGCCATCAGTGCGGGCCCAGGGAGTTACGAGCAGTACTTC
15 . TRBJ2-7 . TRBV5-6 CASSLIQGSSYEQYF TGTGCCAGCAGCTTGATCCAGGGGAGCTCCTACGAGCAGTACTTC
14 . TRBJ2-7 . TRBV15 CATSRADSSYEQYF TGTGCCACCAGCAGAGCTGACAGCTCCTACGAGCAGTACTTC
15 . TRBJ1-1 . TRBV7-3 CASSLNGGGSTEAFF TGTGCCAGCAGCTTAAACGGCGGGGGAAGCACTGAAGCTTTCTTT
15 . TRBJ2-1 TRBD2 TRBV2 CASMLGLAVYNEQFF TGTGCCAGCATGCTGGGACTAGCGGTATACAATGAGCAGTTCTTC
14 . TRBJ2-7 . TRBV7-2 CASSEQESSYEQYF TGTGCCAGCAGCGAACAGGAGAGCTCCTACGAGCAGTACTTC
14 . TRBJ2-7 . TRBV19 CASSLQRGDYEQYF TGTGCCAGTAGCCTTCAAAGAGGGGACTACGAGCAGTACTTC
13 . TRBJ2-1 . TRBV30 CASIADSYNEQFF TGTGCCTCAATAGCGGACTCCTACAATGAGCAGTTCTTC
14 . TRBJ1-2 TRBD1 TRBV28 CASRPPGQGLGYTF TGTGCCAGCAGGCCACCGGGACAGGGCCTCGGCTACACCTTC
16 . TRBJ2-3 TRBD2 TRBV2 CASSGTSGRGTDTQYF TGTGCCAGCAGTGGGACTAGCGGGAGGGGCACAGATACGCAGTATTTT
13 . TRBJ2-3 . TRBV7-2 CASSLERADTQYF TGTGCCAGCAGCTTAGAGAGGGCAGATACGCAGTATTTT